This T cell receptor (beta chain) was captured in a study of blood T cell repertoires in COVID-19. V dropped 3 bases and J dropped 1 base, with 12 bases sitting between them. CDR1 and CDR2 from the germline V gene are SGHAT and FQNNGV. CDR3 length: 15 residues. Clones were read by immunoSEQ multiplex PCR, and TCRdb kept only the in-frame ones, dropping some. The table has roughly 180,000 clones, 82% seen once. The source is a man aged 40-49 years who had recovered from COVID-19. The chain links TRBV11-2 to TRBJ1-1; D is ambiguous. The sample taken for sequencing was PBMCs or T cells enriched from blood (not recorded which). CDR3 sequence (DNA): TGTGCCAGCAGCTTGAAATACACAGCGAACACTGAAGCTTTCTTT. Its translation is CASSLKYTANTEAFF.